The 27 T cell receptor beta chains below all came from one sample that was sequenced in a study of Ad26.COV2.S vaccination and SARS-CoV-2 variants. The method was immunoSEQ multiplex PCR; TCRdb's version includes in-frame clones alone and lacks a portion of them. Of approximately 400,000 clones in the sample, roughly nine tenths are singletons; the top ten hold around 4%. The specimen was peripheral blood, collected after recovery from COVID-19. The receptor set was obtained from a human donor who had recovered from COVID-19.

The rearrangement joins TRBV3-1 (or the pseudogene TRBV3-2) to TRBJ2-1; D is ambiguous. Germline V gene data show CDR1 as LGHDT and CDR2 as YNNKEL (reference sequence). V lost 2 bases to trimming and J lost 9 bases, with 14 bases between them. This CDR3 has 14 residues. The CDR3 coding sequence is TGTGCCAGCAGCCAAATCGGTGGGCATGGTGAGCAGTTCTTC. Translation: CASSQIGGHGEQFF.

This clone is a singleton in its sample. The J gene is TRBJ2-1, the V gene TRBV27; TRBD2 agrees at 8 bases. J gave up 7 bases and V 3 bases, and 2 bases lay outside the gene matches. The germline gives CDR1 MNHEY, CDR2 SMNVEV (reference sequence). The CDR3 runs to 13 residues. CDR3 residues: CASSFGGGNEQFF. DNA for the CDR3: TGTGCCAGCAGTTTCGGGGGGGGGAATGAGCAGTTCTTC.

This chain uses TRBV24-1 with TRBJ2-3; D is perhaps TRBD1 (6 bases). V lost 3 bases and J lost 7, with 16 bases in between. Germline V gives CDR1 KGHDR, CDR2 SFDVKD. This CDR3 has 15 residues. CDR3 coding DNA: TGTGCCACCAGTGATCCGACAGGACCAGAAAATACGCAGTATTTT. Residues: CATSDPTGPENTQYF.

The chain carries TRBV9 and TRBJ1-1, with a weak D call TRBD1 (5 bases). V gave up 3 bases and J gave up 7 bases, with 13 bases separating them. The length of the CDR3 is 13 residues. Germline CDR1 is SGDLS and CDR2 is YYNGEE. CDR3 bases: TGTGCCAGCAGCGCCCGTTCGGGGCATGAAGCTTTCTTT. Its protein product is CASSARSGHEAFF.

The chain joins TRBV10-2 to TRBJ1-6, with 7 bases lining up with TRBD1. The CDR3 is 17 residues long. Germline CDR1 WSHSY, CDR2 SAAADI. With 7 bases clipped from V and 0 bases from J, the junction kept 9 bases outside the gene matches. The CDR3 sequence is CASTFSGGSSYNSPLHF. CDR3 sequence (DNA): TGCGCCAGCACCTTCTCAGGGGGGAGCTCCTATAATTCACCCCTCCACTTT.

The chain recombines TRBV27 with TRBJ2-7, with 9 bases identical to TRBD1. V dropped 5 bases and J dropped 3; count of bases not matched to a gene: 17. The CDR3 loop spans 18 amino acids. Germline CDR1 is MNHEY and CDR2 is SMNVEV (reference sequence). CDR3 DNA: TGTGCCAGCAGTCCCCGGGGACAGGGTTGGATTCTGGACTACGAGCAGTACTTC. Amino acids: CASSPRGQGWILDYEQYF.

This chain joins TRBV10-3 and TRBJ2-7, with D possibly TRBD1 on 5 matching bases. Trimming removed 3 bases at V and 3 bases at J, with 9 bases between. Germline values: CDR1 ENHRY, CDR2 SYGVKD. The CDR3 extends over 13 amino acids. The CDR3 DNA reads TGTGCCATCAGTGACGACAGAGGCTACGAGCAGTACTTC. Protein product: CAISDDRGYEQYF.

The chain combines TRBV4-1 with TRBJ2-1; the match to TRBD2 covers 8 bases. J was trimmed by 3 bases and V by 4 bases; bases with no gene match: 8. The germline V gene encodes CDR1 MGHRA and CDR2 YSYEKL. The CDR3 runs to 16 residues. The CDR3 DNA sequence: TGCGCCAGCAGCCCGAAGACTAGCGCCTACTACAATGAGCAGTTCTTC. Amino acid sequence: CASSPKTSAYYNEQFF.

The chain joins TRBV6-2 or TRBV6-3 to TRBJ2-1; D gene uncertain. Between the trimmed V and J ends, which lost 3 bases and 8 bases, there was a span of 8 bases. CDR1 and CDR2 (germline): MNHEY, SVGEGT. CDR3 length: 12 amino acids. In DNA form, the CDR3 reads TGTGCCAGCAGTTATCGTCCCCATGAGCAGTTCTTC. This codes for CASSYRPHEQFF.

The chain uses TRBV7-2 and TRBJ1-5; unclear D gene. Germline V gives CDR1 SGHTA, CDR2 FQGNSA. The CDR3 is made up of 15 amino acids. V lost 1 base and J lost 5, with 12 bases in between. Written as DNA, the CDR3 is TGTGCCAGCAGCTTAGAGGCAGCTCGAGATCAGCCCCAGCATTTT. Its protein product is CASSLEAARDQPQHF.

This rearrangement joins TRBV11-2 to TRBJ1-3, with D possibly TRBD1 on 5 matching bases. The V gene's germline CDR1 is SGHAT and CDR2 FQNNGV. The CDR3 extends over 16 amino acids. V was pared by 2 bases and J by 0 bases, with 11 bases between. The CDR3: CASSLIRGSSGNTIYF. The CDR3, as DNA: TGTGCCAGCAGCTTAATTCGGGGCAGCTCTGGAAACACCATATATTTT.

The chain uses TRBV24-1 and TRBJ1-2; 11 bases are a match to TRBD1. The V gene's germline CDR1 is KGHDR and CDR2 SFDVKD. The CDR3 spans 14 residues. V trimming: 11 bases; J trimming: 8 bases; junction bases outside the gene matches: 12. The CDR3 region has the DNA TGTGCCAGCCCGGACAGGGGGCTGCACTCAGGCTACACCTTC. Translating it yields CASPDRGLHSGYTF.

The chain employs TRBV27 and TRBJ1-5; tentatively, D is TRBD1 (5 bases). Trimming shortened V by 6 bases and J by 7 bases, and 13 bases separated the two germline ends. CDR3 length: 13 amino acids. CDR1 and CDR2 from the germline V gene are MNHEY and SMNVEV (reference sequence). Here the CDR3 reads CASSDSVWQPQHF. DNA for the CDR3: TGTGCCAGCAGCGACAGTGTCTGGCAGCCCCAGCATTTT.

The chain links TRBV6-6 to TRBJ2-7; TRBD1 matches at 10 bases. V lost 5 bases and J lost 2; bases outside the gene matches: 9. The CDR3 covers 16 residues. CDR1 and CDR2 from the germline V gene are MNHNY and SVGAGI (reference sequence). The CDR3 sequence: CASSAATGGSAYEQYF. For the CDR3, the DNA is TGTGCCAGCAGTGCCGCGACAGGGGGCAGCGCCTACGAGCAGTACTTC.

This chain connects TRBV11-2 to TRBJ1-3; 7 nucleotides align to TRBD1. The CDR3 is made up of 18 amino acids. Germline values: CDR1 SGHAT, CDR2 FQNNGV. With 1 base clipped from V and 0 bases from J, the junction kept 9 bases outside the gene matches. This CDR3 reads CASSLGPPGQSSGNTIYF. CDR3 coding DNA: TGTGCCAGCAGCTTAGGCCCCCCGGGACAGAGCTCTGGAAACACCATATATTTT.

CDR3 residues: CASSLAKARGPTKRSYNEQFF. CDR3 nucleotides: TGTGCCAGCAGCTTAGCAAAAGCGCGGGGGCCCACTAAGCGCTCCTACAATGAGCAGTTCTTC. The chain joins TRBV7-2 to TRBJ2-1; D perhaps matches TRBD2 (7 bases). Trimming left V 0 bases short and J 0 bases short, with 24 bases between. CDR3 size: 21 residues. Germline CDR1 SGHTA, CDR2 FQGNSA.

The chain couples TRBV5-1 to TRBJ2-5, with 11 bases fitting TRBD1. The CDR3 has 15 residues. V shed 0 bases and J 4 bases; nucleotides not matched to a gene: 2. Germline V gene sequence: CDR1 SGHRS, CDR2 YFSETQ. The CDR3 here is CASSLAGTGGETQYF. The CDR3 DNA reads TGCGCCAGCAGCTTGGCGGGGACAGGGGGAGAGACCCAGTACTTC.

V and J are TRBV5-4 and TRBJ2-7; 12 bases fit TRBD1. Germline lookup yields CDR1 SGHNT and CDR2 YYREEE (reference sequence). The CDR3 has 17 residues. Trimming at V came to 4 bases and at J to 0 bases, leaving 8 bases not matched to a gene. The CDR3 DNA sequence: TGTGCCAGCAGCCGGGGACAGGGGGCCTTAAGCTCCTACGAGCAGTACTTC. Translated, it gives CASSRGQGALSSYEQYF.

The chain combines TRBV11-2 with TRBJ1-2; D unresolved. Trimming shortened V by 5 bases and J by 4 bases, and 14 bases separated the two germline ends. The CDR3 has 14 residues. Germline CDR1 SGHAT, CDR2 FQNNGV. The CDR3 DNA sequence: TGTGCCAGCAGCCAAACGGGGAGTCGCTATGGCTACACCTTC. Protein: CASSQTGSRYGYTF.

The chain combines TRBV11-2 with TRBJ2-3; no firm D call. Germline V gives CDR1 SGHAT, CDR2 FQNNGV. This CDR3 contains 16 residues. V was pared by 2 bases and J by 1 base, with 13 bases between. In DNA form, the CDR3 reads TGTGCCAGCAGCTTATCCCCGGGTTGGGGCACAGATACGCAGTATTTT. It yields the protein CASSLSPGWGTDTQYF.

For this clone: The identical CDR3 is also encoded by other nucleotide sequences in the sample. The V and J genes are TRBV12-3 or TRBV12-4 and TRBJ1-5, with D possibly matching TRBD1 (5 bases). The CDR3 length is 12 residues. The V end lost 6 bases, the J end lost 6 bases, and 9 bases lay between the germline ends. DNA of the CDR3: TGTGCCAGCAGCTTTGGGGGTCAGCCCCAGCATTTT. Its protein is CASSFGGQPQHF.

Written as DNA, the CDR3 is TGTGCCAGCAGCCTCTTTCAGGGGTTTTACAATGAGCAGTTCTTC. It is translated as CASSLFQGFYNEQFF. The J gene is TRBJ2-1, the V gene TRBV5-8, with TRBD1 as a possible D gene (6 bases). Germline-derived CDR1 and CDR2 are SGHTS and YDEGEE. The CDR3 has 15 residues. V was cut by 4 bases and J by 4 bases, with 15 bases left in between.

V and J are TRBV19 and TRBJ1-3; the D gene is possibly TRBD1 (6 bases). CDR1 and CDR2 (germline): LNHDA, SQIVND (reference sequence). V lost 8 bases and J lost 2, with 10 bases in between. CDR3 length: 13 residues. CDR3 DNA: TGTGCCAGTGCCAGGGGTGCTGGAAACACCATATATTTT. It translates to CASARGAGNTIYF.

The rearrangement uses TRBV9 and TRBJ1-2; 8 positions agree with TRBD1. The germline gives CDR1 SGDLS, CDR2 YYNGEE. The length of the CDR3 is 12 residues. V gave up 3 bases and J gave up 6 bases; unmatched junction bases: 1. The CDR3 sequence is CASSATGDGYTF. The CDR3 region has the DNA TGTGCCAGCAGCGCGACAGGGGATGGCTACACCTTC.

V and J are TRBV3-1 (or the pseudogene TRBV3-2) and TRBJ1-2; D possibly corresponds to TRBD1 (5 bases). Between the trimmed V and J ends, which lost 4 bases and 7 bases, there was a span of 19 bases. The CDR3 has 15 amino acids. Germline V gene lookup returns CDR1 LGHDT and CDR2 YNNKEL (reference sequence). CDR3 DNA: TGTGCCAGCAGCCCTCTGACGATCGGGGCGTCTGGCTACACCTTC. Protein: CASSPLTIGASGYTF.

The chain combines TRBV12-3 or TRBV12-4 with TRBJ1-6; 7 positions agree with TRBD1. The CDR3 runs 13 residues. Trimming cost V 6 bases and J 9 bases; bases outside gene matches: 5. The CDR3 sequence is CASRQDRASPLHF. In DNA form, the CDR3 reads TGTGCCAGCAGACAAGACAGGGCTTCACCCCTCCACTTT.

The table lists this clone with a few counts. The rearrangement joins TRBV27 to TRBJ2-2; 8 bases match TRBD1. With V trimmed by 5 bases and J by 7 bases, 6 bases remained unmatched. The CDR3 runs 14 residues. Germline CDR1 and CDR2: MNHEY and SMNVEV (reference sequence). The CDR3 loop is CASSTRQGSGELFF. The DNA for the CDR3 is TGTGCCAGCAGTACCAGACAGGGGAGCGGGGAGCTGTTTTTT.